These 11 T cell receptor beta chains share one sample of origin, sequenced in a study of cytomegalovirus exposure and HLA in healthy donors. Amplification used 60 Vbeta primers and 13 Jbeta primers. TCRdb's table, derived via immunoSEQ multiplex PCR, lists solely in-frame clones and lacks some. This repertoire includes roughly 100,000 clones. The sample taken for sequencing was PBMCs. The source of these receptors is a man in his forties in good health and CMV-seronegative.

This chain joins TRBV4-3 and TRBJ2-3; D is possibly TRBD2 (5 bases). Germline V gives CDR1 LGHNA, CDR2 YSLEER. Trimming removed 0 bases from V and 5 bases from J, with 24 bases in between. The CDR3 runs 19 residues. The DNA for the CDR3 is TGCGCCAGCAGCCAAGATTCGGGTTTGGCTAGCTCTGATGAAGATACGCAGTATTTT. Translating it yields CASSQDSGLASSDEDTQYF.

This rearrangement joins TRBV7-9 to TRBJ2-7; possible D gene TRBD2, 6 bases. Germline CDR1 SEHNR, CDR2 FQNEAQ (reference sequence). The CDR3 is made up of 15 amino acids. The V end was cut by 5 bases, the J end by 2 bases, with 16 bases between. CDR3 residues: CASSPSAGRAYEQYF. The CDR3 coding sequence is TGTGCCAGCAGCCCCTCGGCCGGGAGAGCCTACGAGCAGTACTTC.

V is TRBV27 and J is TRBJ2-7; 9 bases agree with TRBD1. The CDR3 loop spans 13 amino acids. After removal of 5 bases from V and 6 bases from J, the junction contained 5 bases not matched to a gene. In germline, CDR1 is MNHEY, CDR2 SMNVEV (reference sequence). The CDR3, as DNA: TGTGCCAGCAGTAACAACAGGGGGCGCGAGCAGTACTTC. This sequence encodes CASSNNRGREQYF.

Of note for this clone: The same CDR3 also results from other DNA sequences found in this sample. For the CDR3, the DNA is TGCGCCAGCAGCTTGGGGGGGGGACCGAACACCGGGGAGCTGTTTTTT. Its translation: CASSLGGGPNTGELFF. The chain couples TRBV5-1 to TRBJ2-2; TRBD2 matches 7 bases. V dropped 0 bases and J dropped 0; count of bases not matched to a gene: 2. CDR3 length: 16 amino acids. Looked up from germline, CDR1 is SGHRS and CDR2 is YFSETQ.

This chain connects TRBV30 to TRBJ2-1, with D perhaps TRBD2 (7 bases). CDR1 and CDR2 from the germline V gene are GTSNPN and SVGIG (reference sequence). This CDR3 contains 14 residues. Between the trimmed V and J ends, which lost 3 bases and 7 bases, there was a span of 16 bases. CDR3 DNA sequence: TGTGCCTGGAGCCTGGGGGGGGCCATGAATGAGCAGTTCTTC. Translation gives CAWSLGGAMNEQFF.

The chain links TRBV7-9 to TRBJ2-7, with a weak D call TRBD2 (7 bases). Germline V lookup: CDR1 SEHNR, CDR2 FQNEAQ (reference sequence). The V end was cut by 5 bases, the J end by 1 base, with 18 bases between. This CDR3 has 16 amino acids. CDR3 DNA sequence: TGTGCCAGCAGCGCCGGAGGGGGGGCGAGGTCCTACGAGCAGTACTTC. It is translated as CASSAGGGARSYEQYF. The whole variable domain, filled in from reference TRBV7-9 and TRBJ2-7, reads DTGVSQNPRHKITKRGQNVTFRCDPISEHNRLYWYRQTLGQGPEFLTYFQNEAQLEKSRLLSDRFSAERPKGSFSTLEIQRTEQGDSAMYLCASSAGGGARSYEQYFGPGTRLTVT.

The rearrangement joins TRBV29-1 to TRBJ2-1, with 7 nucleotides matching TRBD1. This CDR3 region has 14 residues. CDR1 is SQVTM, CDR2 ANQGSEA, per germline. Trimming removed 6 bases from V and 6 bases from J; junction bases left unmatched: 11. The CDR3 loop reads CSVLGTAVSNEQFF. The DNA of the CDR3 is TGCAGCGTCCTCGGGACAGCGGTTAGCAATGAGCAGTTCTTC.

This chain connects TRBV19 to TRBJ1-5; D call uncertain. The germline V gene encodes CDR1 LNHDA and CDR2 SQIVND (reference sequence). The CDR3 has 14 residues. V lost 6 bases to trimming and J lost 0 bases, with 9 bases between them. Here the CDR3 DNA reads TGTGCCAGTAGAGACATCGATAGCAATCAGCCCCAGCATTTT. Protein sequence: CASRDIDSNQPQHF. The full variable domain, its missing parts supplied by reference TRBV19 and TRBJ1-5, is DGGITQSPKYLFRKEGQNVTLSCEQNLNHDAMYWYRQDPGQGLRLIYYSQIVNDFQKGDIAEGYSVSREKKESFPLTVTSAQKNPTAFYLCASRDIDSNQPQHFGDGTRLSIL.

DNA of the CDR3: TGTGCCAGCAGCTTCGAGACAGGCTCTGGAAACACCATATATTTT. Translated, it gives CASSFETGSGNTIYF. The gene calls are TRBV7-2 and TRBJ1-3; D perhaps matches TRBD1 (6 bases). Germline values: CDR1 SGHTA, CDR2 FQGNSA. This CDR3 comprises 15 residues. Trimming took 3 bases from V and 0 from J, leaving 9 bases between them.

This sequence joins TRBV5-4 and TRBJ1-1; no firm D call. The germline V gene has CDR1 SGHNT and CDR2 YYREEE (reference sequence). The V gene lost 4 bases and the J gene lost 7 bases, with 17 bases spanning the gap. The CDR3 spans 14 residues. The CDR3 coding sequence is TGTGCCAGCAGCCTACCATATCAGGCAAATGAAGCTTTCTTT. This translates into CASSLPYQANEAFF.

The chain carries TRBV11-2 and TRBJ2-3, with 7 nucleotides matching TRBD1. The CDR3 contains 16 residues. V lost 5 bases and J lost 4; bases outside the gene matches: 12. Germline CDR1 reads SGHAT; CDR2 reads FQNNGV. This chain's CDR3 is CASSTRQGVFADTQYF. In DNA form, the CDR3 reads TGTGCCAGCAGCACTCGACAGGGCGTTTTTGCAGATACGCAGTATTTT.